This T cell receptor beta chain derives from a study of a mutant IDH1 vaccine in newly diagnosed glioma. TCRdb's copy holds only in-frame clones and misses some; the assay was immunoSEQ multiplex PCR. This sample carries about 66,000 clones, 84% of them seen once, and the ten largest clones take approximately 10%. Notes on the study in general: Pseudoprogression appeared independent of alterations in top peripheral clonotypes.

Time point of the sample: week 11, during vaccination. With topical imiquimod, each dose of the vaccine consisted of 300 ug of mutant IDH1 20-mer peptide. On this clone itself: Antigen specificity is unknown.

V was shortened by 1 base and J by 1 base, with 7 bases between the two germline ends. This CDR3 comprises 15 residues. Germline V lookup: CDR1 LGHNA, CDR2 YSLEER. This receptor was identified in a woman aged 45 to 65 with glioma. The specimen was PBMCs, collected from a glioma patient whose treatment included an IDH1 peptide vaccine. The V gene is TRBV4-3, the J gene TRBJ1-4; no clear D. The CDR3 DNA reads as TGCGCCAGCAGCCAAGGGGGTAAAACTAATGAAAAACTGTTTTTT. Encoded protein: CASSQGGKTNEKLFF.